This T cell receptor (beta chain) was sequenced in a study of blood T cells in healthy people across ages (dated by TCRdb to about 2015). Regarding the study in general: In model experiments, template switching captured roughly one uniquely barcoded TCR beta cDNA molecule for every two T cells. To track age-related changes in TCR beta repertoire diversity, the study relied on deep sequencing normalized with unique cDNA molecular identifiers. For two donors (one aged 18 to 29 and one aged 80 or older), the study analyzed two additional independent replicas of 1 million unique cDNA reads from the same blood draw. The donors were split into four age groups: young (average 16 years), middle-aged (around 40), aged (more than 60) and long-lived (approximately 80). Donors of different ages were randomly distributed across sequencing lanes to avoid experimental bias.

Libraries came from 5' RACE. Instrument on record: Illumina HiSeq 2500. A second PCR of roughly 7 to 11 cycles was run with a J-beta primer mix and a sample-barcoded 5' primer. A unique molecular identifier was introduced onto each TCR beta cDNA molecule by a template-switch 5' adaptor carrying 12 random nucleotides. Each sample yielded at least 3 million CDR3-containing paired-end reads. All of the RNA was converted into first-strand cDNA using the Mint cDNA synthesis kit, with a TRBC-specific oligonucleotide serving as the primer. Following uracil-DNA glycosylase treatment, all cDNA underwent a first 18-cycle PCR with the universal primers M1SS and BC2_uni_R. For the original study's pipeline: For normalization, 1 million high-quality reads, each with a distinct molecular identifier, were randomly selected from each sample. Instead of being binned into consensus sequences, reads that shared molecular identifiers were thrown out. MiTCR, set to a Q25 quality threshold and the strictest error-elimination algorithm, was used for CDR3 identification, clonotype clustering and error correction. A nonparametric unseen species model using Euler transformation provided a lower-bound estimate of total TCR beta diversity. Using fastp trimming at Q25 and MiXCR clonotype assembly, TCRdb reanalyzed the public sequencing data and kept in-frame beta chains. Entries that share a CDR3 protein sequence are merged under the most common genes and DNA. TCRdb's processing, not the authors', yielded these V and J calls. This sample lists hundreds of thousands of distinct CDR3 sequences; roughly 53% were detected once. The ten largest clones capture over 30% of the sample.

The roughly 42 donors, aged roughly 6 to 95 years, were systemically healthy Caucasian individuals from Russia. Ten milliliters of peripheral blood were collected from each donor into EDTA-treated Vacutainer tubes. Ficoll-Paque density-gradient centrifugation was used to isolate PBMCs, with at least 7 million per sample. Total RNA was extracted from PBMCs with Trizol reagent, with at least 6 micrograms obtained per sample. For every donor, an aliquot of PBMCs went through flow cytometry to measure the percentages of naive CD45RAhigh/CD27high T cells. V is pared back by 0 bases and J by 2 bases, with 9 bases lying between the germline termini. The CDR3, cysteine through phenylalanine, is 14 amino acids long. The kept DNA is CDR3 alone, 42 bases in frame from the first base. From a lookup of the germline V gene (reference sequence), CDR1 and CDR2 are DFQATT and SNEGSKA. What the work shows at the level of the full study, not this receptor alone: Bulk unsorted PBMC profiling prevented conclusive comparison of naive and antigen-experienced compartments. Because the CMV infection status of the donors was unknown, age-related changes in expanded clonotypes may potentially have been confounded. A strong correlation was found between observed TCR beta diversity and the percentage of naive T cells measured by flow cytometry. Observed TCR beta diversity per million T cells fell roughly linearly with age, and a significant reduction was already apparent by age approximately 41. The long-lived group showed more naive CD4+ T cells, fewer expanded clones and increased TCR diversity than the aged group, suggesting age selection. Estimates of total diversity from one million sequenced T cells were regarded as lower bounds and underestimates.

A note on this clonotype: Its antigen specificity is not known. The sample holds no much larger clone one base away, and base qualities are not on file.

The rearranged chain carries TRBV20-1 and TRBJ2-3, with the D gene not confidently named. This TCR derives from a man in his sixties in good health. Material: blood. The sequence in DNA is TGCAGTGCTAGAGAATCGGGTCTCACAGATACGCAGTATTTT. This encodes CSARESGLTDTQYF.